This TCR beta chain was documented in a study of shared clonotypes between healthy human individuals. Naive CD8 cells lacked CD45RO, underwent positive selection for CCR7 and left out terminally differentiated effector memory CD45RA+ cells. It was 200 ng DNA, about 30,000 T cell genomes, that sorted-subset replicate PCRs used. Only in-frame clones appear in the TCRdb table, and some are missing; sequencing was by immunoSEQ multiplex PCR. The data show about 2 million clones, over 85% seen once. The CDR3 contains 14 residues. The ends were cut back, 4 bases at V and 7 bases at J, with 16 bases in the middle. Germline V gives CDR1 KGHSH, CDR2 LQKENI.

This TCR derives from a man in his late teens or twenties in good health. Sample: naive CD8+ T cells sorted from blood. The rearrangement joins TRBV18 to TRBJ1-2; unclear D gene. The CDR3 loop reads CASSRRAGESGYTF. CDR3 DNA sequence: TGTGCCAGCTCACGACGGGCCGGGGAGAGTGGCTACACCTTC.